The present T cell receptor (beta chain) was sequenced within a study of CD8+ T cells in alopecia areata. Overall study: Scoring treated patients' severity relied on the percentage of scalp area affected. Study-level points and caveats: With tofacitinib ongoing, many expanded lesional clones persisted in both scalp and blood. Relative to normal scalp, lesional scalp, especially alopecia totalis/universalis, showed higher clonality.

This CDR3 has 14 residues. V lost 5 bases and J lost 0, with 9 bases in between. Germline CDR1 LGHNA, CDR2 YNFKEQ. Extracted from the samples, RNA was reverse transcribed into cDNA to serve as the sequencing template. The protocol was immunoSEQ multiplex PCR, while the TCRdb copy is restricted to in-frame clones and leaves out a portion. The table includes approximately 300,000 clones, 58% detected once. The table lists this clone with a count of one. Its matching antigen is unknown. Sample treatment: oral pan-JAK inhibitor, 5-10 mg twice daily. Peripheral blood samples and lesional scalp punch biopsies were obtained from alopecia areata patients.

This specimen consisted of CD4+ T cells sorted from blood, obtained at week 24, from a patient treated with tofacitinib. The chain carries TRBV4-2 and TRBJ2-3; either TRBD1 or TRBD2 may fit D (5 bases each). The receptor's source is a human donor with alopecia areata. CDR3 bases: TGTGCCAGCAGCACTAGGGGTAGCACAGATACGCAGTATTTT. It encodes CASSTRGSTDTQYF.